A selection of T cell receptor beta chains follows, all from one sample in a study of shared clonotypes between healthy human individuals. Only in-frame clones appear in the TCRdb table, and some are missing; sequencing was by immunoSEQ multiplex PCR. The repertoire holds around 1.9 million clones, with just under 95% as singletons. Sequencing used naive CD8+ T cells from PBMCs. These TCRs come from a man aged 18 to 29 in good health. Some clones in this sample may be carry-over from other donors' samples. CDR3s include the opening cysteine and the closing phenylalanine or tryptophan. Each record gives: clone size, V gene, J gene, D gene, CDR3 protein, CDR3 DNA. A D gene is named only where the DNA matches it firmly. Clone size is shown for a subset of rows, as once, few, many or a class of expanded clone.

>few|TRBV7-8|TRBJ1-1|NA
CASSVNTEAFF
TGTGCCAGCAGCGTAAACACTGAAGCTTTCTTT
>NA|TRBV4-2|TRBJ1-5|NA
CASSQEASAAGNQPQHF
TGTGCCAGCAGCCAAGAGGCCAGCGCCGCAGGCAATCAGCCCCAGCATTTT
>NA|TRBV27|TRBJ1-1|NA
CASSYRAMNTEAFF
TGTGCCAGCAGTTACAGGGCTATGAACACTGAAGCTTTCTTT
>NA|TRBV9|TRBJ2-7|NA
CASSVSAGSSYEQYF
TGTGCCAGCAGCGTATCTGCCGGGAGCTCCTACGAGCAGTACTTC
>NA|TRBV4-3|TRBJ2-1|TRBD2
CASSQSRTSGEQFF
TGCGCCAGCAGCCAATCTAGGACTAGCGGCGAGCAGTTCTTC
>NA|TRBV6-1|TRBJ2-1|NA
CASTTGLGFNEQFF
TGTGCCAGCACTACGGGACTTGGGTTCAATGAGCAGTTCTTC
>NA|TRBV10-3|TRBJ2-7|NA
CAISGGSVYEQYF
TGTGCCATCAGTGGGGGGAGTGTTTACGAGCAGTACTTC
>NA|TRBV4-1|TRBJ2-3|NA
CASSQGYLSTDTQYF
TGCGCCAGCAGCCAAGGGTACTTAAGCACAGATACGCAGTATTTT
>NA|TRBV13|TRBJ2-1|NA
CASSHTPPPVGKKFF
TGTGCCAGCAGCCATACACCCCCCCCGGTAGGGAAAAAGTTCTTC
>NA|TRBV28|TRBJ1-2|NA
CASSFAGTRAYGYTF
TGTGCCAGCAGTTTTGCGGGAACCCGCGCCTATGGCTACACCTTC
>NA|TRBV14|TRBJ2-3|TRBD2
CASSPRLAPLGDTQYF
TGTGCCAGCAGCCCGAGACTAGCCCCGCTAGGGGATACGCAGTATTTT
>NA|TRBV13|TRBJ2-7|TRBD2
CASSLETSGSYEQYF
TGTGCCAGCAGCTTAGAAACTAGCGGGAGCTACGAGCAGTACTTC
>NA|TRBV29-1|TRBJ2-3|NA
CSVDGEAGTDTQYF
TGCAGCGTTGACGGGGAAGCGGGCACAGATACGCAGTATTTT
>NA|TRBV6-6|TRBJ2-7|NA
CASSYGGADYEQYF
TGTGCCAGCAGTTACGGGGGGGCGGACTACGAGCAGTACTTC
>NA|TRBV27|TRBJ1-2|TRBD1
CASSLSKEGAYYGYTF
TGTGCCAGCAGTTTATCGAAAGAGGGGGCATATTATGGCTACACCTTC
>NA|TRBV5-1|TRBJ2-7|NA
CASSLHGVSRPYEQYF
TGCGCCAGCAGCTTGCACGGGGTATCCCGCCCCTACGAGCAGTACTTC
>NA|TRBV28|TRBJ2-1|NA
CASSLFGGVGGNEQFF
TGTGCCAGCAGTTTATTTGGTGGGGTAGGGGGGAATGAGCAGTTCTTC
>few|TRBV11-1|TRBJ1-1|NA
CASSLGRAQGEAFF
TGTGCCAGCAGCTTAGGAAGGGCGCAGGGTGAAGCTTTCTTT
>NA|TRBV28|TRBJ2-1|TRBD1
CASTPDRSSYNEQFF
TGTGCCAGCACCCCGGACAGGAGCTCCTACAATGAGCAGTTCTTC
>NA|TRBV7-6|TRBJ1-2|TRBD1
CASSSNRGDYGYTF
TGTGCCAGCAGCTCTAACAGGGGTGACTATGGCTACACCTTC